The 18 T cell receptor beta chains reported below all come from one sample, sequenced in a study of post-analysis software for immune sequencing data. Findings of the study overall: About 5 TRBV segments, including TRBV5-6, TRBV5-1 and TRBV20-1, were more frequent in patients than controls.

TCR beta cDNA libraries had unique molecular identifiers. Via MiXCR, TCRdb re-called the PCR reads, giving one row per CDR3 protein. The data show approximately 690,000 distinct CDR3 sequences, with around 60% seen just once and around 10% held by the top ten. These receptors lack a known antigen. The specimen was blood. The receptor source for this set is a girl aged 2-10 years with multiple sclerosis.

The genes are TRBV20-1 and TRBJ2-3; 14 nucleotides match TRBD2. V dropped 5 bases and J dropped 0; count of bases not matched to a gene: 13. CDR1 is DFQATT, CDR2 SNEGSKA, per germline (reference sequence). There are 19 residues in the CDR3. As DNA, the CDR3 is TGCAGTGCTTCCTTTTCCGGGACTAGCGGGGGTAGTAGCACAGATACGCAGTATTTT. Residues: CSASFSGTSGGSSTDTQYF.

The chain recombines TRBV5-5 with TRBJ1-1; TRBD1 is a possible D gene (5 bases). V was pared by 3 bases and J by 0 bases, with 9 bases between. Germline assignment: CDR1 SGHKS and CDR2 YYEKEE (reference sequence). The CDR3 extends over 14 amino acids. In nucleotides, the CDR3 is TGTGCCAGCAGCTCCTCCAGGGTGAACACTGAAGCTTTCTTT. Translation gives CASSSSRVNTEAFF.

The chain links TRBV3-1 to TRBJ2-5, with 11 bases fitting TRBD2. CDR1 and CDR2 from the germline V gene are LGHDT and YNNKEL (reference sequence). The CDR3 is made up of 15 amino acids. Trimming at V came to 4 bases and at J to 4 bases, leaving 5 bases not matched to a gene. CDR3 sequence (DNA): TGTGCCAGCAGCCGGGTGGGACTAGCGGTAGAGACCCAGTACTTC. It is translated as CASSRVGLAVETQYF.

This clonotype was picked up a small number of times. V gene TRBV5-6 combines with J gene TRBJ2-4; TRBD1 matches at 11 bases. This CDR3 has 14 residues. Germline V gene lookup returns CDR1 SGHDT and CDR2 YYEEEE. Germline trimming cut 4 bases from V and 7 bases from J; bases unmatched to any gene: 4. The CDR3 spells CASSRTGGANIQYF. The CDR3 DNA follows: TGTGCCAGCAGCCGGACAGGGGGCGCGAACATTCAGTACTTC.

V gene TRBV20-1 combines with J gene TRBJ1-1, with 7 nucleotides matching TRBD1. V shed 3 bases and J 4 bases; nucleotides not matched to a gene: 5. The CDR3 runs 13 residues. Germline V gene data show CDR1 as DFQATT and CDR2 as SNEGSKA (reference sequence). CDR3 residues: CSARSGGITEAFF. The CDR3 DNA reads TGCAGTGCTAGGTCAGGGGGGATCACTGAAGCTTTCTTT.

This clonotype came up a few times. The CDR3 DNA follows: TGCAGCGTTGAAAGAGCGGGAGGAGACGCAGATACGCAGTATTTT. The encoded protein is CSVERAGGDADTQYF. This chain joins TRBV29-1 and TRBJ2-3, with 9 bases fitting TRBD2. With 2 bases clipped from V and 4 bases from J, the junction kept 7 bases outside the gene matches. The CDR3 contains 15 residues. From germline, CDR1 is SQVTM and CDR2 ANQGSEA.

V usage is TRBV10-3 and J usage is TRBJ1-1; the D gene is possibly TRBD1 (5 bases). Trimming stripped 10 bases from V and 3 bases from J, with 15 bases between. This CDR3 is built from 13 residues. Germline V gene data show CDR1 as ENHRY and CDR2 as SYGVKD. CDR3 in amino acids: CATGGNGDTEAFF. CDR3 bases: TGTGCCACCGGGGGAAATGGAGACACTGAAGCTTTCTTT.

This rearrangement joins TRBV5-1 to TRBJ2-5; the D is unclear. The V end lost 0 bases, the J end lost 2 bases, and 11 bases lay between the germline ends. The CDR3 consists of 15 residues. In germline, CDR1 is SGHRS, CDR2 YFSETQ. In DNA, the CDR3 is TGCGCCAGCAGCTTGGAGGGATCTAAACAAGAGACCCAGTACTTC. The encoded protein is CASSLEGSKQETQYF.

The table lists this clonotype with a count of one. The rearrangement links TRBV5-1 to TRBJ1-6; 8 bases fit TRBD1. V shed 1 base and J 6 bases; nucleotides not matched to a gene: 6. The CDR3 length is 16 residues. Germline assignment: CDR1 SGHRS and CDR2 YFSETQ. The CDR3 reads CASSLQPTGGNSPLHF. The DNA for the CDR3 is TGCGCCAGCAGCTTGCAGCCAACAGGGGGTAATTCACCCCTCCACTTT.

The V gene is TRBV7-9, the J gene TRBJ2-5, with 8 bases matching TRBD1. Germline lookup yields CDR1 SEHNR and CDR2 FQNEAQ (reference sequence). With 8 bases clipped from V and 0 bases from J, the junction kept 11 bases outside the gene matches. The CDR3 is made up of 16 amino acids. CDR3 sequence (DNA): TGTGCCAGCTGTTGTCGGAACAGGGGGTACCAAGAGACCCAGTACTTC. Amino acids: CASCCRNRGYQETQYF.

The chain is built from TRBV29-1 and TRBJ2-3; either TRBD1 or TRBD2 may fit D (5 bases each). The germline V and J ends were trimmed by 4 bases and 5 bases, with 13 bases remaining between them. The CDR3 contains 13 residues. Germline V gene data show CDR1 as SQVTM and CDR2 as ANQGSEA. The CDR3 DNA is TGCAGCGTTGGAGTCGGGGCGGAAGATACGCAGTATTTT. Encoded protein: CSVGVGAEDTQYF.

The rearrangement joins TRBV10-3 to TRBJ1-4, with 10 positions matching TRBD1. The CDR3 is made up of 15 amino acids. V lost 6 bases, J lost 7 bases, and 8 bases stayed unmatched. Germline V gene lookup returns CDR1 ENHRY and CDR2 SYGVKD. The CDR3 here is CAIRRGGTGVEKLFF. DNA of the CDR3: TGTGCCATCAGGAGAGGCGGGACAGGGGTTGAAAAACTGTTTTTT.

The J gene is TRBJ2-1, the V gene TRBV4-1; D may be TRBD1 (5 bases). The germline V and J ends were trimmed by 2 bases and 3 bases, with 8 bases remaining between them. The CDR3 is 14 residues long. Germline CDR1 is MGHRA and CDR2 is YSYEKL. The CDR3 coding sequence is TGCGCCAGCAGCCAATTTAGGGGCTACAATGAGCAGTTCTTC. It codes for CASSQFRGYNEQFF.

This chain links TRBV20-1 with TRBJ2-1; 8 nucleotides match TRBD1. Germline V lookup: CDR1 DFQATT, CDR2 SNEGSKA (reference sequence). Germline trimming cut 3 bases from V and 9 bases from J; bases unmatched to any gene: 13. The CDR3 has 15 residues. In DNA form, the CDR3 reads TGCAGTGCTAGGGGGACCCCAACAGGGGGAGCTGAGCAGTTCTTC. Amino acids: CSARGTPTGGAEQFF.

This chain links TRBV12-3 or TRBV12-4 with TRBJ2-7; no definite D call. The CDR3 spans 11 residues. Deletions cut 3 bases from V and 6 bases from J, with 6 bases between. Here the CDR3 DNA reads TGTGCCAGCAGTTTTCCCAGCGAGCAGTACTTC. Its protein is CASSFPSEQYF.

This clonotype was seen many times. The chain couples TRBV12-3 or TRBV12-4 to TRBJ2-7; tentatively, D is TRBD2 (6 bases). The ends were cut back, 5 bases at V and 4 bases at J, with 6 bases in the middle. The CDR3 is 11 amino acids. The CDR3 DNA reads TGTGCCAGCAGTCGGGGGTACGAGCAGTACTTC. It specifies CASSRGYEQYF.

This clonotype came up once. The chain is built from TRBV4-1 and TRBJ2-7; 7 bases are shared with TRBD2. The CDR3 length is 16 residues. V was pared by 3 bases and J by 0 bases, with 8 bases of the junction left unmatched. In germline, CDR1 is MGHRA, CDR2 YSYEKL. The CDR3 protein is CASSQSLAPSSYEQYF. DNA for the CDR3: TGCGCCAGCAGCCAGTCACTAGCGCCGAGCTCCTACGAGCAGTACTTC.

This CDR3 reads CASSQELAGGLSLGDTQYF. CDR3 sequence (DNA): TGTGCCAGCAGCCAAGAGCTAGCGGGGGGGCTGAGTCTTGGAGATACGCAGTATTTT. V gene TRBV4-2 combines with J gene TRBJ2-3; 12 bases fit TRBD2. The ends lost 0 bases at V and 5 bases at J; junction bases unmatched: 12. Germline V gives CDR1 LGHNA, CDR2 YNFKEQ. This CDR3 is built from 19 residues.